The 2 T cell receptor beta chains given below trace back to one sample, sequenced in a study of beta chain features in type 1 diabetes. Reverse transcription of all isolated RNA meant that expressed TCRB transcripts were sequenced. Sequenced by immunoSEQ multiplex PCR; TCRdb stores in-frame clones only, minus some. The sample has 450,000 to 600,000 clones, approximately 30% seen once; the top ten hold 0.05% to 0.065%. The sample taken for sequencing was naive CD4+ T cells from blood. The origin of the receptors is a man aged 18-30 years in good health.

The CDR3 DNA sequence: TGCGCCAGCAGCGACCTAGCGGGAGTCGGGAACAATGAGCAGTTCTTC. This sequence encodes CASSDLAGVGNNEQFF. The gene calls are TRBV5-1 and TRBJ2-1; 10 bases align to TRBD2. The germline V gene encodes CDR1 SGHRS and CDR2 YFSETQ. V trimming: 4 bases; J trimming: 5 bases; junction bases outside the gene matches: 9. CDR3 length equals 16 residues.

The chain joins TRBV29-1 to TRBJ2-3; TRBD2 agrees at 7 bases. Per germline, CDR1 SQVTM and CDR2 ANQGSEA. The CDR3 is made up of 13 amino acids. J lost 5 bases, V lost 6 bases, and 8 bases had no gene match. DNA for the CDR3: TGCAGCGTCGAGGCGGGGGTAAGAGATACGCAGTATTTT. It codes for CSVEAGVRDTQYF.